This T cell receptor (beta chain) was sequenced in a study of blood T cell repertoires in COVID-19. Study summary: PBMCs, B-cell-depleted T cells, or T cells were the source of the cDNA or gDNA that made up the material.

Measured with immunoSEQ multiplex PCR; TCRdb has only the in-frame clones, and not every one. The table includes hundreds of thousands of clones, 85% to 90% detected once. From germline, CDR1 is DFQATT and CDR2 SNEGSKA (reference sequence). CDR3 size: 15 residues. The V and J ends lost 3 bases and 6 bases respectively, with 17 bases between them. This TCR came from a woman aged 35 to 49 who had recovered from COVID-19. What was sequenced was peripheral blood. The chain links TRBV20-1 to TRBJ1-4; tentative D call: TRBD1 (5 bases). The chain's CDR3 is CSASASGAFDEKLFF. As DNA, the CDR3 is TGCAGTGCTAGTGCCAGCGGGGCGTTTGATGAAAAACTGTTTTTT.